This T cell receptor (beta chain) was identified during a study of OX40 agonist ivuxolimab in advanced cancers. Profiling relied on immunoSEQ multiplex PCR, and the TCRdb table lists in-frame clones only, not all of them. The table records some 80,000 clones, 85% to 90% of them present only once. Trimming left V 2 bases short and J 7 bases short, with 23 bases between. The CDR3 loop spans 17 amino acids. Germline V gene lookup returns CDR1 SNHLY and CDR2 FYNNEI. The rearrangement joins TRBV2 to TRBJ2-5, with D perhaps assigned TRBD1 or TRBD2 (7 bases each). The clonotype was recovered from an adult with an advanced solid tumor such as melanoma, head and neck, liver or kidney cancer. The starting material was CD4+ or CD8+ T cells sorted from blood, obtained in a trial of the OX40 agonist ivuxolimab. CDR3 region: CASSELRGGVSVRTQYF. The CDR3 region has the DNA TGTGCCAGCAGTGAACTCAGGGGGGGGGTGTCCGTGAGGACCCAGTACTTC.